The next 24 T cell receptor beta chains were all read from a single sample in a study of radiation and T cells in renal cell carcinoma. The repertoire was sequenced with immunoSEQ multiplex PCR; TCRdb's copy has only in-frame clones and lacks some. Of some 81,000 clones listed, 89% are singletons. The time point here: blood 4 weeks post-SBRT, at nephrectomy. Stated treatment: 15 Gy SBRT to primary tumor, nephrectomy 4 weeks later. Sequences were derived from blood, sampled from a patient whose treatment included radiotherapy and nephrectomy. The receptors were gathered from a woman aged 70 to 79 with renal cell carcinoma.

The CDR3 loop reads CASTTTSGVYNEQFF. The CDR3 DNA follows: TGTGCCAGCACTACTACTAGCGGGGTCTACAATGAGCAGTTCTTC. This chain joins TRBV6-5 and TRBJ2-1; 10 bases align to TRBD2. This CDR3 is 15 amino acids long. The V gene's germline CDR1 is MNHEY and CDR2 SVGAGI. V shed 7 bases and J 3 bases; nucleotides not matched to a gene: 6.

A single count supports this clone. The gene calls are TRBV6-6 and TRBJ1-5; TRBD1 matches 9 bases. Germline CDR1 and CDR2: MNHNY and SVGAGI (reference sequence). This CDR3 comprises 15 residues. Unmatched junction bases numbered 5, after V lost 7 bases and J lost 1 base. This CDR3 reads CASTGTGLSNQPQHF. DNA of the CDR3: TGTGCCAGCACCGGGACAGGGCTGAGCAATCAGCCCCAGCATTTT.

V is TRBV27 and J is TRBJ2-2; D remains unclear. The CDR3 runs 15 residues. CDR1 and CDR2 (germline): MNHEY, SMNVEV (reference sequence). V was cut by 5 bases and J by 0 bases, with 10 bases left in between. The CDR3 nucleotides are TGTGCCAGCAGTCAGACCCGGGCGAACACCGGGGAGCTGTTTTTT. Amino acids: CASSQTRANTGELFF.

The chain is built from TRBV10-3 and TRBJ1-2; D perhaps matches TRBD1 (6 bases). CDR1 is ENHRY and CDR2 is SYGVKD in the germline V gene. The CDR3 has 15 amino acids. V was pared by 6 bases and J by 5 bases, with 19 bases between. CDR3 sequence: CAISRKGGEQYGYTF. In DNA, the CDR3 is TGTGCCATCAGCCGAAAGGGGGGAGAGCAATATGGCTACACCTTC.

The chain links TRBV30 to TRBJ1-6; TRBD1 matches 7 bases. The V segment lost 3 bases and the J segment 7 bases; nucleotides outside the gene matches: 9. CDR1 and CDR2 (germline): GTSNPN, SVGIG (reference sequence). The CDR3 covers 15 residues. CDR3 protein: CAWSPRQGTNSPLHF. The DNA for the CDR3 is TGTGCCTGGAGCCCCCGACAGGGAACGAATTCACCCCTCCACTTT.

V and J are TRBV5-6 and TRBJ1-1; no definite D call. The CDR3 has 14 residues. The germline CDR1 and CDR2 sequences are SGHDT and YYEEEE. V was clipped by 3 bases and J by 0 bases, with 9 bases between them. The CDR3 is CASSWGAVNTEAFF. Written as DNA, the CDR3 is TGTGCCAGCAGCTGGGGAGCAGTGAACACTGAAGCTTTCTTT.

The chain joins TRBV20-1 to TRBJ2-3; D call uncertain. Germline CDR1 reads DFQATT; CDR2 reads SNEGSKA (reference sequence). CDR3 length: 11 residues. The ends were cut back, 4 bases at V and 4 bases at J, with 6 bases in the middle. CDR3 nucleotides: TGCAGTGCTATGATAGCAGATACGCAGTATTTT. This sequence encodes CSAMIADTQYF.

The V gene is TRBV6-5, the J gene TRBJ2-7; the D gene is possibly TRBD2 (5 bases). Per germline, CDR1 MNHEY and CDR2 SVGAGI. This CDR3 has 14 residues. V lost 4 bases to trimming and J lost 3 bases, with 13 bases between them. Here the CDR3 DNA reads TGTGCCAGCAGTTCACGCGGGTCCAACTACGAGCAGTACTTC. Translating gives CASSSRGSNYEQYF.

The rearrangement links TRBV30 to TRBJ2-1; 11 positions agree with TRBD2. The CDR3 is 14 residues long. J gave up 3 bases and V 3 bases, and 1 base lay outside the gene matches. Per germline, CDR1 GTSNPN and CDR2 SVGIG (reference sequence). CDR3 nucleotides: TGTGCCTGGAGCGGACTAGCGGGCTACAATGAGCAGTTCTTC. It codes for CAWSGLAGYNEQFF.

The chain uses TRBV7-9 and TRBJ2-7; 9 positions agree with TRBD1. Trimming cost V 1 base and J 2 bases; bases outside gene matches: 3. This CDR3 is 15 amino acids long. Germline CDR1 SEHNR, CDR2 FQNEAQ (reference sequence). This chain's CDR3 is CASSLEGTGPYEQYF. The DNA of the CDR3 is TGTGCCAGCAGCTTAGAAGGGACAGGGCCCTACGAGCAGTACTTC.

The rearrangement joins TRBV6-1 to TRBJ1-2, with 7 bases fitting TRBD1. The V and J ends lost 7 bases and 4 bases, in that order; junction bases with no gene match: 3. Germline CDR1 and CDR2: MNHNS and SASEGT. CDR3 length: 12 residues. This CDR3 reads CASNQGGYGYTF. CDR3 coding DNA: TGTGCCAGCAACCAGGGGGGCTATGGCTACACCTTC.

This clone appeared a single time. V is TRBV7-6 and J is TRBJ2-2; no firm D call. From germline, CDR1 is SGHVS and CDR2 FNYEAQ. The CDR3 is 13 amino acids. Trimming took 5 bases from V and 6 from J, leaving 10 bases between them. The CDR3 coding sequence is TGTGCCAGCAGCAAAGACGTGGCCGGGGAGCTGTTTTTT. Its protein product is CASSKDVAGELFF.

The J gene is TRBJ1-3, the V gene TRBV5-4; tentative D call: TRBD1 (5 bases). CDR3 length: 16 residues. Germline-derived CDR1 and CDR2 are SGHNT and YYREEE (reference sequence). Trimming left V 0 bases short and J 0 bases short, with 10 bases between. CDR3 protein: CASSLGQGNSGNTIYF. CDR3 sequence (DNA): TGTGCCAGCAGCTTGGGTCAGGGTAACTCTGGAAACACCATATATTTT.

The chain carries TRBV5-5 and TRBJ2-3; perhaps TRBD2 as D (6 bases). CDR1 SGHKS and CDR2 YYEKEE come from the germline V gene (reference sequence). The CDR3 is 16 amino acids. Trimming cost V 2 bases and J 3 bases, with 16 bases left between them. The CDR3 spells CASSLRAGLLTDTQYF. Written as DNA, the CDR3 is TGTGCCAGCAGCTTAAGGGCGGGGCTCCTAACAGATACGCAGTATTTT.

This clone occurred once. This chain connects TRBV11-1 to TRBJ1-1, with D hard to call. CDR3 length: 14 residues. Trimming removed 5 bases at V and 5 bases at J, with 15 bases between. CDR1 SGHAT and CDR2 FQDESV come from the germline V gene (reference sequence). In DNA form, the CDR3 reads TGTGCCAGCAGCCCCGGGCGGGTGGGGACTGAAGCTTTCTTT. It codes for CASSPGRVGTEAFF.

The rearrangement uses TRBV5-4 and TRBJ2-2; D is uncertain. CDR1 is SGHNT, CDR2 YYREEE, per germline (reference sequence). The length of the CDR3 is 14 residues. V was cut by 2 bases and J by 3 bases, with 8 bases left in between. DNA of the CDR3: TGTGCCAGCAGCTTAGGTGGTCACACCGGGGAGCTGTTTTTT. The encoded protein is CASSLGGHTGELFF.

This clone was observed once. The chain is built from TRBV11-2 and TRBJ1-3, with 8 bases identical to TRBD1. This CDR3 contains 17 residues. With V trimmed by 6 bases and J by 5 bases, 15 bases remained unmatched. The germline gives CDR1 SGHAT, CDR2 FQNNGV. CDR3 nucleotides: TGTGCCAGCAGGGGAGGCCTCGGACAGGGCTTAAGAAACACCATATATTTT. It codes for CASRGGLGQGLRNTIYF.

The chain carries TRBV7-6 and TRBJ1-3, with 7 nucleotides matching TRBD1. CDR3 length equals 17 residues. V gave up 1 base and J gave up 2 bases; unmatched junction bases: 8. Germline-derived CDR1 and CDR2 are SGHVS and FNYEAQ. The CDR3 loop reads CASSLGFAGGPGNTIYF. For the CDR3, the DNA is TGTGCCAGCAGCTTAGGCTTTGCAGGGGGGCCTGGAAACACCATATATTTT.

The V gene is TRBV28, the J gene TRBJ2-1, with D unclear. Germline CDR1 reads MDHEN; CDR2 reads SYDVKM. V gave up 2 bases and J gave up 4 bases, with 9 bases separating them. The CDR3 loop spans 14 amino acids. The CDR3 nucleotides are TGTGCCAGCAGTTTACGGCAAGGTTACAATGAGCAGTTCTTC. Amino acid sequence: CASSLRQGYNEQFF.

This chain connects TRBV5-1 to TRBJ1-2; the D gene is possibly TRBD1 (5 bases). Germline values: CDR1 SGHRS, CDR2 YFSETQ. This CDR3 region has 13 residues. The germline V and J ends were trimmed by 5 bases and 1 base, with 9 bases remaining between them. CDR3 sequence (DNA): TGCGCCAGCAGTTTCGACAGTAACTATGGCTACACCTTC. This encodes CASSFDSNYGYTF.

The chain employs TRBV6-1 and TRBJ2-5, with 10 bases lining up with TRBD1. The J call may be incorrect, as the DNA end agrees better with TRBJ2-7. This CDR3 contains 13 residues. Germline CDR1 and CDR2: MNHNS and SASEGT. CDR3 coding DNA: TGTGCCAGCGGGACAGGGGAATTCTACGAGCAGTACTTC. This gives the protein CASGTGEFYEQYF.

In DNA, the CDR3 is TGTGCCTCTGAGATGGAGGCCTACAATGAGCAGTTCTTC. This translates into CASEMEAYNEQFF. The J gene is TRBJ2-1, the V gene TRBV7-9, with D perhaps TRBD2 (5 bases). There are 13 residues in the CDR3. CDR1 is SEHNR and CDR2 is FQNEAQ in the germline V gene (reference sequence). V was clipped by 11 bases and J by 2 bases, with 13 bases between them.

This chain connects TRBV6-6 to TRBJ1-3; 8 positions agree with TRBD1. Germline trimming cut 7 bases from V and 4 bases from J; bases unmatched to any gene: 9. The CDR3 sequence is 15 residues long. The germline CDR1 and CDR2 sequences are MNHNY and SVGAGI (reference sequence). The CDR3 protein is CASTSGTGVGNTIYF. CDR3 DNA: TGTGCCAGCACTTCTGGGACAGGTGTCGGAAACACCATATATTTT.

The chain couples TRBV7-8 to TRBJ1-1; D call uncertain. The CDR3 has 13 amino acids. Germline CDR1 SGHVS, CDR2 FQNEAQ. Trimming took off 10 bases at V and 6 bases at J, with 18 bases between the two ends. CDR3 bases: TGTGCCATCGGAAAACCCCTCTTGCCTGAAGCTTTCTTT. Protein sequence: CAIGKPLLPEAFF.